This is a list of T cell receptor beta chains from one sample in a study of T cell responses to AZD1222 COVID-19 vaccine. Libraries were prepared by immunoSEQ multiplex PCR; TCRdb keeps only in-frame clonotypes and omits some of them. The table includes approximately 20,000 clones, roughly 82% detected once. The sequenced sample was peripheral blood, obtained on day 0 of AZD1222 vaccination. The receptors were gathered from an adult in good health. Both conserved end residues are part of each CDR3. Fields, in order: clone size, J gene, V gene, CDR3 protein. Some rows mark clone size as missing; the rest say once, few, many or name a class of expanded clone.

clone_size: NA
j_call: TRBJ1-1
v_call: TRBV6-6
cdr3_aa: CASSPGWDAFF

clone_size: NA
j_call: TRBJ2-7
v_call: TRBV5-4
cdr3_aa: CASSSGLSNGEQYF

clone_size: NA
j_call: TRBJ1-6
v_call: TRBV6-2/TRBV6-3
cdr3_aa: CASSTGQRPLHF

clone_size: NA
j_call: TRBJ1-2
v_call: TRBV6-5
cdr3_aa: CASRPGPGTYGYTF

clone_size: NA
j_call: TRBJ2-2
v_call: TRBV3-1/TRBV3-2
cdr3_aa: CASSSGQGPGGELFF

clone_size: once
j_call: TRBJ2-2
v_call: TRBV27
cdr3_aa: CASSLRAAGELFF

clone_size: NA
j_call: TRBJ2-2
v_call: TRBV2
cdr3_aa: CASSDHTGTGELFF

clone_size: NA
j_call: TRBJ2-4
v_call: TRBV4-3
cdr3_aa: CARPGLAVLAKNIQYF

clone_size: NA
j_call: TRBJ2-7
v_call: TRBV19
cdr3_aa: CASSNTWTSGTYEQYF

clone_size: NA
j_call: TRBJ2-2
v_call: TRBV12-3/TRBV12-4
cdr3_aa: CASTWGGAGELFF

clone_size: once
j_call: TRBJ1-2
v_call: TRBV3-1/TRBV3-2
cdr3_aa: CASSQTRTGGGYGYTF

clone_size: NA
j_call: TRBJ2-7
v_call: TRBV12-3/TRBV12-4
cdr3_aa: CASSFGGYEQYF

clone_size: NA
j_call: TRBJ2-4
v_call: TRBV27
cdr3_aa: CASSPGVRNIQYF

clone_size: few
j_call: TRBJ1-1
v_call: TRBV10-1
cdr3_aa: CASRGRDRGLNTEAFF

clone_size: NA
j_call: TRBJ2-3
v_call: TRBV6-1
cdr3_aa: CASSERTGGTDTQYF

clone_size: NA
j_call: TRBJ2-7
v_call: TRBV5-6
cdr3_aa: CASSLSGTGGIEQYF

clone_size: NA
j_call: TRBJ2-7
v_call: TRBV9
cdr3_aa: CASSVVNPPQHTLPRSSYEQYF

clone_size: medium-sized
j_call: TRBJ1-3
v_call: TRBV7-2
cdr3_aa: CASKPAHRGFGNTIYF

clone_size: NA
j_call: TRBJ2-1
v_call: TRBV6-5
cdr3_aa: CASSPQGFSYNEQFF

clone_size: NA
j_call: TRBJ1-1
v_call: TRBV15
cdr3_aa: CATSRDINSEAFF

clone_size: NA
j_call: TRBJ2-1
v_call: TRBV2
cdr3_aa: CASRGREGRNNEQFF

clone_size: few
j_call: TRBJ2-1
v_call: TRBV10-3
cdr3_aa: CAISATDHSYNEQFF

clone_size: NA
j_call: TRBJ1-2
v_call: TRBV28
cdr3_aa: CASSLLANYGYTF

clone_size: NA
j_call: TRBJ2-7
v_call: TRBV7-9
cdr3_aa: CASSGAGTGYEQYF

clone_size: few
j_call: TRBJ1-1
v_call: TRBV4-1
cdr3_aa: CASSRDSEAFF

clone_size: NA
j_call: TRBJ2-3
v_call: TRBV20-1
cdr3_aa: CSALRGDTQYF

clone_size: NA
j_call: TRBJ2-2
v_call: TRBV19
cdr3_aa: CASSITSTNTGELFF

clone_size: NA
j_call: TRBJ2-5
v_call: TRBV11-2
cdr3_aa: CASSPGQGVGETQYF

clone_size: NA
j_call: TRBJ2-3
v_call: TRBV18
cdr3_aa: CASSRQGTGTDTQYF

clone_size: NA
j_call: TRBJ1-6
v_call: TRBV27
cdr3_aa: CASRAGNSPLHF

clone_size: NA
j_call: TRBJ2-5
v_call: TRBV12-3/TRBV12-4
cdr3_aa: CASSGQWETQYF

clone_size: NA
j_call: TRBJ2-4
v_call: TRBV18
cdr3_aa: CASSPPGAAKNIQYF

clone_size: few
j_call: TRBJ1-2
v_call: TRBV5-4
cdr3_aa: CASSLNGYGYTF

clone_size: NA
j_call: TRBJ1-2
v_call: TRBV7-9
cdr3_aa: CASSPSGQNYGYTF

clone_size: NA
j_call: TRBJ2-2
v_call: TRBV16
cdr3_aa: CASSQLGQGTGELFF

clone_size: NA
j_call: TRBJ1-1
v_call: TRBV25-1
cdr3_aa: CASTKQGGAEAFF

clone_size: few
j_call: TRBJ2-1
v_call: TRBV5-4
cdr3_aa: CASSLEYNEQFF

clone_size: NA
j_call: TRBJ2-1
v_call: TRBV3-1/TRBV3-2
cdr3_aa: CASSQDLSSGNEQFF

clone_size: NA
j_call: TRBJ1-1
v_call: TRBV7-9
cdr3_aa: CASSVQGAEGSKEAFF

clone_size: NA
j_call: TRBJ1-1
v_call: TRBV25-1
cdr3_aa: CASSLTGETEAFF

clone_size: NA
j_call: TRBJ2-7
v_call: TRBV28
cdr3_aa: CASSRPSSYEQYF

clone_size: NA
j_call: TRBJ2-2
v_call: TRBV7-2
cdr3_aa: CASSLAQGTTGELFF

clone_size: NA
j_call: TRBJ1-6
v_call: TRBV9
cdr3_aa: CASSPHGTANNSPLHF

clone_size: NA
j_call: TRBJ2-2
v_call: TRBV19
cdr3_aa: CASKTENTGELFF

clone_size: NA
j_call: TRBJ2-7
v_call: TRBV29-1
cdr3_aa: CSAWTGVSYEQYF

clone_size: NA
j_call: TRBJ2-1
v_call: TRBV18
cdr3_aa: CASSAAPYNEQFF

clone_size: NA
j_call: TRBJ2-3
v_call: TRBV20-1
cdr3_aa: CSASVTSRADTQYF

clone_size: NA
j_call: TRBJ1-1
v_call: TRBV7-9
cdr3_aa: CASSLTTVTEAFF

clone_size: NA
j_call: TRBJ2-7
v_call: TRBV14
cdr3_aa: CASSQWTDPTYEQYF

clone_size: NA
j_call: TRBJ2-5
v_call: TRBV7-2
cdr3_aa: CASSLDRQETQYF

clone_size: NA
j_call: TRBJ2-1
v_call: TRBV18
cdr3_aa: CASSPSRLAGNNEQFF

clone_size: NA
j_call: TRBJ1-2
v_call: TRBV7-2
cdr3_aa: CATIPGQGLGGYTF

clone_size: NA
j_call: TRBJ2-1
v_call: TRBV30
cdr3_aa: CAWDRETHNEQFF

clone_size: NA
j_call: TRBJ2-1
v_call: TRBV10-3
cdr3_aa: CAMGGSSGNEQFF

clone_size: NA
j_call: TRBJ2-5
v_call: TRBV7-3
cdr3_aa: CASSLTGAKETQYF